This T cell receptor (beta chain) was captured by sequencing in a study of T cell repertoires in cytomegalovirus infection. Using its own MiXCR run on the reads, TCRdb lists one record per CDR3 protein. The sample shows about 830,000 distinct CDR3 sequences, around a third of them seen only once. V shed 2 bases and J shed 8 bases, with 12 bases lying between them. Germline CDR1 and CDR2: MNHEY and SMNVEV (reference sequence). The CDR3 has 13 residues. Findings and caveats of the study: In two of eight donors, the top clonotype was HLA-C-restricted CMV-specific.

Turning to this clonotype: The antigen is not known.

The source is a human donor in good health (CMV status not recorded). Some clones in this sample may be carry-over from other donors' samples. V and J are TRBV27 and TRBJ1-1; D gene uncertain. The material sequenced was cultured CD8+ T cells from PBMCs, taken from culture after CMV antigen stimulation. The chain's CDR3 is CASSLSFAGEAFF. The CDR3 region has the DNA TGTGCCAGCAGTTTAAGTTTTGCAGGAGAAGCTTTCTTT.